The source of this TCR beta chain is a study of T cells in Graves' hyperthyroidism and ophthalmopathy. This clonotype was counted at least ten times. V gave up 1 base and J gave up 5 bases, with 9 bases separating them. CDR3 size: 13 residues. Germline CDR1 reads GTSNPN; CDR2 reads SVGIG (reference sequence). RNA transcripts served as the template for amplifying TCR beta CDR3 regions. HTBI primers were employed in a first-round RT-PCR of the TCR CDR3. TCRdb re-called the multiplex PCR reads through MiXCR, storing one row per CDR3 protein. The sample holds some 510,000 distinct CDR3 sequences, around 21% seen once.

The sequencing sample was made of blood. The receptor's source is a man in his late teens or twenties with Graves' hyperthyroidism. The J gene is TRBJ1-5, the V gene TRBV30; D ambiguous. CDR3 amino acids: CAWSGQADQPQHF. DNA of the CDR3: TGTGCCTGGAGTGGGCAGGCCGATCAGCCCCAGCATTTT.